The present entry profiles one T cell receptor beta chain with its context. These data originate in a study of spatial heterogeneity in lung cancer. Trimming removed 1 base from V and 4 bases from J; junction bases left unmatched: 10. This CDR3 is 16 amino acids long. Germline V gives CDR1 SGHRS, CDR2 YFSETQ. TCRdb called the 5' RACE reads again in MiXCR, with one record for every CDR3 protein. The sample shows about 75,000 distinct CDR3 sequences, about an eighth of them seen only once. Time point described: sample taken at primary tumor resection. Whole RNA from tumor, nontumor lung or frozen PBMC was sequenced unsorted.

The chain recombines TRBV5-1 with TRBJ1-1, with TRBD1 identical over 7 bases. The TCR comes from a male donor with early-stage non-small cell lung cancer. The sequencing here drew on PBMCs, taken at surgery. The CDR3 DNA reads as TGCGCCAGCAGCTTGACCAGACAGGGAGGTGGCACTGAAGCTTTCTTT. Encoded protein: CASSLTRQGGGTEAFF.